This T cell receptor beta chain was sequenced during a study of T cell responses to AZD1222 COVID-19 vaccine. Worth noting for this clone: Antigen unknown.

Study-level findings and limits: Spike-specific TCR breadth and depth were elevated following two AZD1222 doses.

The V end was cut by 0 bases, the J end by 0 bases, with 9 bases between. CDR3 length: 16 amino acids. The germline gives CDR1 ENHRY, CDR2 SYGVKD. The data were produced by immunoSEQ multiplex PCR, yet TCRdb's version contains in-frame clones alone and is incomplete. The sample lists over 150,000 clones, over 75% occurring once. Sequenced here: peripheral blood, sampled on day 0 of AZD1222 vaccination. The clonotype comes from an adult in good health. The chain carries TRBV10-3 and TRBJ2-4; tentative D call: TRBD2 (6 bases). The CDR3 sequence: CAISESISGAKNIQYF. CDR3 bases: TGTGCCATCAGTGAGTCGATTAGCGGAGCCAAAAACATTCAGTACTTC.